This entry concerns a single TCR beta chain. Its antigen is unknown. Base qualities are missing; no much larger clone stands one base away. These data belong to a study of cytomegalovirus exposure and HLA in healthy donors (dated by TCRdb to the late 2010s). In the study overall: An earlier analysis of some 600 of the donors reported 250 to 300 Gb of sequence data and 95 million to 130 million unique TCR beta sequences obtained from 150 million to 200 million T cells. An early release covering 550 to 700 HLA-typed donors comprised roughly 300 gigabases of sequencing data and 85 million or so unique TCR sequences. The genetic ancestry cluster associated with self-reported Caucasian donors included about 84% of the 300 to 450 genotyped donors. The aim of the study was to test whether cataloging public T cell receptors could identify signatures of past pathogen exposure. Using immunosequencing, the study profiled T cell repertoires from 666 subjects and related those repertoires to cytomegalovirus serostatus. In addition to the first cohort of 666 subjects, a separate validation cohort of approximately 110 different subjects was used. The study combined high-throughput TCR immunosequencing, statistical association of individual TCRs with disease status, and machine learning to predict cytomegalovirus infection status. A later analysis re-analyzed previously published TCR beta repertoires from several hundred donors and added high-resolution HLA genotyping to study TCR occurrence patterns. The later analysis used no new phenotypic data to find candidate immune exposures, relying instead on TCR beta sequences and their occurrence across donors. An earlier analysis of more than 450 of the donors used high-throughput TCR beta sequencing to judge whether each TCR beta V gene segment behaved as functional or pseudogenic. Donor age, sex, ethnicity and CMV serostatus were collected together with the repertoire data. In a later genetic analysis, genome-wide SNP genotypes for 398 of the 666 donors were used, and that subset was treated as a discovery cohort. All discovery cohort repertoires had been generated on a single sequencing platform. HLA typing covered class I and class II loci at four-digit resolution. Typing coverage varied by locus: about 629-630 donors for A, B, C, DRB1 and DQB1; some 520 for DQA1; about 600 for DPA1; more than 450 for DPB1. A few DR-DQ haplotypes were treated as single units for association and clustering because of strong linkage in the cohort. Among over 350 genotyped donors of the cohort, an average of around 240,000 unique TCR beta nucleotide sequences were sequenced per donor, about a sixth of them non-productive.

The CDR3 has 13 amino acids, counting the end cysteine and phenylalanine. Only the CDR3 region is kept as DNA, spanning 39 bases read in frame from base 1. Sequences SNHLY (CDR1) and FYNNEI (CDR2) are obtained from the germline V gene. In total, more than 500 healthy bone marrow donors made up the cohort. At the time of sampling, every cohort member was nominally healthy, though immune exposures that went unrecorded were likely present. The donor tested CMV seropositive, placing the donor among the 289 seropositive members of the cohort. A peripheral blood sample was provided by each donor, and peripheral blood mononuclear cells were used for TCR beta sequencing. Genomic DNA extraction from the blood cell samples was performed with the Qiagen DNeasy Blood Extraction Kit. General study outcomes and caveats: Correlated functional status among segregating V segments might reflect linkage disequilibrium, but an unknown experimental factor could not be ruled out. The earlier analysis of around 600 of the donors excluded roughly 17 rarely observed V segments, including chromosome 9 orphons, because counts were too low. A cluster of highly shared sequence variants was judged likely to be a technical artifact of the sequencing pipeline. In an earlier analysis of under 600 of the donors, most TCR beta V segments were observed in productive rearrangements about 90% or about 30% of the time, broadly matching IMGT annotations. This cohort had only TCR beta chains sequenced, and the lack of alpha or paired-chain data limited which features could be detected. When HLA alleles, especially DR and DQ, strongly co-occurred, attributing TCR associations to individual alleles was difficult. A few of the identified cytomegalovirus-associated TCR beta chains were confirmed in vitro to be specific for cytomegalovirus antigens. A later genetic analysis associated a missense DCLRE1C variant with V-gene and J-gene trimming of TCR beta chains, and an independent cohort replicated the association. Most TCR sequences were seen in very few donors, while some public TCRs were found in many individuals. According to the authors, the approach could potentially be generalized to other disease states and immunological phenotypes. Most CMV-associated TCR beta chains appeared to be HLA-restricted in a later analysis, and the HLA associations seemed to be driven largely by CMV exposure. According to a later analysis, parvovirus B19, influenza, CMV and Epstein-Barr virus appeared linked to several top co-occurrence clusters. Roughly uniform sequencing depth across donors was assumed in presence/absence analyses, although this assumption may not hold. In a later analysis, the rate of TCR association differed among HLA loci, with DRB1 alleles having the most associated TCRs and HLA-C alleles having the fewest. Because HLA typing was unavailable for some donors at each locus, only the typed subset was used in association tests. Because the 87-base-pair reads could not distinguish some IMGT-functional V segments, including TRBV6-2 and TRBV6-3, those segments were excluded. A later analysis found that HLA-associated TCR beta chains were more clonally expanded and had lower generation probabilities than equally common non-associated chains. At a false discovery rate of 0.05, a later analysis linked roughly 17,000 TCR beta sequences to specific HLA alleles. The study gave a list of 150 to 200 TCR beta chains associated with cytomegalovirus. The classifier was reported to diagnose cytomegalovirus status with high specificity and sensitivity in both the original cohort and the validation cohort. CMV serostatus was the only immune exposure information available for the cohort. A further reported finding was that TCR beta sequences accurately predicted the HLA-A and HLA-B alleles for most subjects in the first cohort. A later genetic analysis reported fewer N-insertions in productive TCRs among donors in an Asian-associated ancestry cluster than the approximately 700-donor mean.

The receptor library was made with the immunoSEQ multiplex PCR assay. The multiplex PCR relied on a mix of 60 forward primers for TCR Vbeta segments and 13 reverse primers for TCR Jbeta segments. The CDR3 region of rearranged TCR beta genes was amplified from genomic DNA by a multiplex PCR assay. On the Illumina HiSeq System, the amplified TCR beta libraries were sequenced as 87-base-pair reads. The original pipeline was this. Across the 670 or so repertoires, a later analysis counted 80 million or so unique TCR beta chains, roughly 11 million of which were shared by at least two donors. To remove PCR and sequencing errors, raw reads were error-corrected and collapsed into unique sequences using a nearest-neighbor algorithm that merged closely related sequences. V, D and J gene segments were assigned by aligning CDR3 sequences to IMGT reference sequences. Each retained sequence needed at least a six-nucleotide match to both a V gene segment and a J gene segment. Rearrangements were called productive when the CDR3 lacked stop codons and stayed in frame with V and J; all others were non-productive. Following IMGT convention, CDR3 was defined as the stretch from the second conserved V-encoded cysteine to the conserved J-encoded phenylalanine. The earlier analysis of approximately 590 of the donors excluded any sequence lacking an unambiguous match to a single V gene segment. An earlier analysis of 450 to 650 of the donors called V segments functional above 56.7% productive rearrangements and segregating when the between-donor standard deviation exceeded 5%. A statistical classification framework was built to diagnose cytomegalovirus status from the catalog of TCR beta chain sequences. In a later analysis, V and J genes were assigned by comparing TCR nucleotide sequences against IMGT/GENE-DB human TR gene sequences. In a later analysis, CDR3 sequences and most-parsimonious VDJ recombination scenarios were assigned using the TCRdist pipeline. In a later analysis, each TCR beta chain was defined by its CDR3 amino acid sequence together with its V-gene family, and reads lacking a unique V-gene family were excluded. In a later analysis, some 600 highly shared, low-generation-probability nucleotide sequences were removed to address suspected cross-contamination and a sequencing artifact. A later analysis calculated a clonal expansion index for each public chain from normalized within-repertoire ranks of inferred template counts. In a later analysis, generation probabilities were computed using a VDJ recombination model fitted to out-of-frame rearrangements, and the results were checked against IGoR. A later analysis scored TCR-TCR, TCR-HLA and TCR-CMV co-occurrence with hypergeometric tests, applying a repertoire-size bias correction to TCR pairs. A later analysis estimated false discovery rates by permuting HLA or CMV assignments 20 times. In a later analysis, co-occurring TCRs were grouped using DBSCAN, and TCRdist sequence similarity was added for clustering within HLA-allele-positive subsets. For co-occurrence clustering, repertoires with fewer than 30,000 or more than 120,000 public chains were excluded, along with five or six repertoires with anomalous nucleotide sharing. In TCRdb, the immuneACCESS table is reduced to in-frame sequences with V and J assigned. These tables do not hold every clone; where another copy was compared, an unresolved V gene accounts for under half, and the others remain unexplained. The DNA was the basis for D and trimming; V, J and clone size are from that table. For this sample the table gives 95,000 to 150,000 clones, of which 60% to 75% were detected only once. The ten largest clones represent around 4% of the sample.

This receptor was taken from a woman between 50 and 59 years old in good health and CMV-seropositive. The specimen sequenced was PBMCs. The receptor chain draws on TRBV2 and TRBJ2-3; TRBD1 fits 8 bases in the junction. For the CDR3, the sequence is CTSGAGGIDTQYF. The bases read TGTACCTCGGGGGCAGGGGGCATAGATACGCAGTATTTT. With all but the CDR3 taken from the reference TRBV2 and TRBJ2-3 genes, the full variable domain is: EPEVTQTPSHQVTQMGQEVILRCVPISNHLYFYWYRQILGQKVEFLVSFYNNEISEKSEIFDDQFSVERPDGSNFTLKIRSTKLEDSAMYFCTSGAGGIDTQYFGPGTRLTVL.